This TCR beta chain was sequenced in a study of blood T cell repertoires in COVID-19. Trimming cost V 5 bases and J 4 bases; bases outside gene matches: 3. Germline lookup yields CDR1 SQVTM and CDR2 ANQGSEA. There are 12 residues in the CDR3. In the authors' workflow: Counts of nucleated cells, estimated from reference gene primer amplification, were obtained. Sequencing used immunoSEQ multiplex PCR; TCRdb keeps in-frame clones, though not all of them. V and J calls and clone size are as listed in that table; D and trimming were resolved from the DNA. The sample has approximately 170,000 clones; approximately 86% are singletons.

This TCR derives from a man older than 75 with COVID-19, enrolled during active disease. The chain combines TRBV29-1 with TRBJ1-2; TRBD1 aligns across 8 bases. Material for sequencing was peripheral blood. The CDR3 DNA reads as TGCAGCGTTCTCACAGGGGGCTATGGCTACACCTTC. This gives the protein CSVLTGGYGYTF.